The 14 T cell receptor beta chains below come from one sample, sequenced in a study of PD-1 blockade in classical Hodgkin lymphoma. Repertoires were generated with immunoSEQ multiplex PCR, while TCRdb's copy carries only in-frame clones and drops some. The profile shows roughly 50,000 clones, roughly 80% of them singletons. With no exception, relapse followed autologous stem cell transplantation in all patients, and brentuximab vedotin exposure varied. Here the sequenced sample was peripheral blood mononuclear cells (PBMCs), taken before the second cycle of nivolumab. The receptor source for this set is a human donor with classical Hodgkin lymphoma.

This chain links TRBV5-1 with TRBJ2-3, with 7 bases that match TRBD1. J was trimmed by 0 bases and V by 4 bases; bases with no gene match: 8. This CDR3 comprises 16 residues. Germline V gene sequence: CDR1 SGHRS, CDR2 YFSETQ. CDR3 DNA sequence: TGCGCCAGCAGCCTAGGGAGACAGGGCAGCACAGATACGCAGTATTTT. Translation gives CASSLGRQGSTDTQYF. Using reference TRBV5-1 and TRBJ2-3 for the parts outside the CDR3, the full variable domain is KAGVTQTPRYLIKTRGQQVTLSCSPISGHRSVSWYQQTPGQGLQFLFEYFSETQRNKGNFPGRFSGRQFSNSRSEMNVSTLELGDSALYLCASSLGRQGSTDTQYFGPGTRLTVL.

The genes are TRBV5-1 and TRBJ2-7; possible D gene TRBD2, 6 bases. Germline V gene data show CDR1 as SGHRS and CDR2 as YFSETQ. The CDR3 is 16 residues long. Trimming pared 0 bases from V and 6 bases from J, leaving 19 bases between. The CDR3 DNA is TGCGCCAGCAGCTTGGGCGGAGGGACCGGGGTTGGCGAGCAGTACTTC. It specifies CASSLGGGTGVGEQYF.

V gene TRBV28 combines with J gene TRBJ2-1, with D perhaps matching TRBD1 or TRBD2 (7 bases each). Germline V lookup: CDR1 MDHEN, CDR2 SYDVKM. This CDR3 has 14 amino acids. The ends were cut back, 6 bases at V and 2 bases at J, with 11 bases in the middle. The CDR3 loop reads CASRAGGAYNEQFF. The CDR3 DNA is TGTGCCAGCAGAGCAGGGGGGGCCTACAATGAGCAGTTCTTC. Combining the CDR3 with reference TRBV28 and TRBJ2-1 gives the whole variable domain DVKVTQSSRYLVKRTGEKVFLECVQDMDHENMFWYRQDPGLGLRLIYFSYDVKMKEKGDIPEGYSVSREKKERFSLILESASTNQTSMYLCASRAGGAYNEQFFGPGTRLTVL.

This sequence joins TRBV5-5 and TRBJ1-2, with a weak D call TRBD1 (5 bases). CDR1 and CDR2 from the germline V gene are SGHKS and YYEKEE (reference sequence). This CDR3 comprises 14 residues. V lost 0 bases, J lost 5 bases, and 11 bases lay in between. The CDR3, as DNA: TGTGCCAGCAGCTTGGGGGGACGTTGGTATGGCTACACCTTC. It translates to CASSLGGRWYGYTF.

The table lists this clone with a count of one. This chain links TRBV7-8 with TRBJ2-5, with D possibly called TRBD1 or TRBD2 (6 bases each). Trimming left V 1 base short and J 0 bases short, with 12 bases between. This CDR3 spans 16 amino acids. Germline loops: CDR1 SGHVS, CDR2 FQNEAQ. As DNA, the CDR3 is TGTGCCAGCAGCTTAGGAGGGGGGTTGTACCAAGAGACCCAGTACTTC. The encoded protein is CASSLGGGLYQETQYF. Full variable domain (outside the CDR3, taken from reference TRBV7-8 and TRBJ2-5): GAGVSQSPRYKVAKRGQDVALRCDPISGHVSLFWYQQALGQGPEFLTYFQNEAQLDKSGLPSDRFFAERPEGSVSTLKIQRTQQEDSAVYLCASSLGGGLYQETQYFGPGTRLLVL.

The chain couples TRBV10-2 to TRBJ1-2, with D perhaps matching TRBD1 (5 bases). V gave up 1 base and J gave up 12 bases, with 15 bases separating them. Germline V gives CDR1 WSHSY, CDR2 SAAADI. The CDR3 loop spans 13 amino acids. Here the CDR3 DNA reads TGCGCCAGCAGTGAGTACGCCGGGACTCCACACACCTTC. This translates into CASSEYAGTPHTF.

The CDR3 loop reads CASRYGLAATYEQYF. The DNA for the CDR3 is TGCGCCAGCAGATACGGACTAGCGGCCACCTACGAGCAGTACTTC. The chain joins TRBV5-1 to TRBJ2-7, with 10 positions matching TRBD2. Germline assignment: CDR1 SGHRS and CDR2 YFSETQ. CDR3 length equals 15 residues. V lost 5 bases, J lost 2 bases, and 7 bases stayed unmatched.

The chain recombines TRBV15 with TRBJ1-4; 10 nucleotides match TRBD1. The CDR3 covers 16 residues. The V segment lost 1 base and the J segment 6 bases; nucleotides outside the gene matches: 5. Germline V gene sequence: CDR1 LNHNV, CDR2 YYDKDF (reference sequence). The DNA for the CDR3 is TGTGCCACCAGCAGAGCCCAAGGACAGGGGGATGAAAAACTGTTTTTT. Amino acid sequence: CATSRAQGQGDEKLFF.

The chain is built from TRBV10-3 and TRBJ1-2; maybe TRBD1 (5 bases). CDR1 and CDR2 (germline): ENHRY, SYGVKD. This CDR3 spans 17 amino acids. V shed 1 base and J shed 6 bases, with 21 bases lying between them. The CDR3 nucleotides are TGTGCCATCAGTGAGTTTAAGGGGTCCGGCTATGGGAATGGCTACACCTTC. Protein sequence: CAISEFKGSGYGNGYTF.

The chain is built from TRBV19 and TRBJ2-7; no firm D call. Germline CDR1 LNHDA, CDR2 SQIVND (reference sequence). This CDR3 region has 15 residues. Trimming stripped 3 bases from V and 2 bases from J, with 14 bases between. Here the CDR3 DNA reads TGTGCCAGTAGTATGGTCGGTACTGGGCCCTACGAGCAGTACTTC. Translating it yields CASSMVGTGPYEQYF.

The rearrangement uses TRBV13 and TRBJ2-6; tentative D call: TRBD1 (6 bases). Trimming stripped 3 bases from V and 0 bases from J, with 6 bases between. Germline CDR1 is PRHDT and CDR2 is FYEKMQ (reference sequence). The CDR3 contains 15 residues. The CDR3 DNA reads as TGTGCCAGCAGCTTGGACAGCTCTGGGGCCAACGTCCTGACTTTC. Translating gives CASSLDSSGANVLTF.

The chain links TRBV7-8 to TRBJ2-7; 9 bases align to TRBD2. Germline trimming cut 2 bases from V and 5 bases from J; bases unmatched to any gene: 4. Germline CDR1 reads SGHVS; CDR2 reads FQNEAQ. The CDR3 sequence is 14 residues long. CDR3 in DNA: TGTGCCAGCAGCTTATGGACTAGCGAACACGAGCAGTACTTC. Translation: CASSLWTSEHEQYF.

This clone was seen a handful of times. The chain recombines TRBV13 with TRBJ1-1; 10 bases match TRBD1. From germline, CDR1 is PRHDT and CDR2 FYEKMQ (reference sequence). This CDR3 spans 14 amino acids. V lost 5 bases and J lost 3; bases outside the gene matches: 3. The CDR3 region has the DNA TGTGCCAGCAGCCCCGGACAGGGGGACACTGAAGCTTTCTTT. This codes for CASSPGQGDTEAFF.

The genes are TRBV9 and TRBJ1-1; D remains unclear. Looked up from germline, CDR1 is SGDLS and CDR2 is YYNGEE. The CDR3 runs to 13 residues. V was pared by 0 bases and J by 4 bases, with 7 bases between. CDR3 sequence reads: CASSVAVSTEAFF. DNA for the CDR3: TGTGCCAGCAGCGTAGCGGTGAGCACTGAAGCTTTCTTT.